This is a list of T cell receptor beta chains from one sample in a study of blood T cell repertoires in COVID-19. Repertoires were generated with immunoSEQ multiplex PCR, while TCRdb's copy carries only in-frame clones and drops some. This sample has 250,000 or so clones, with 65% to 85% found just once. Sequenced sample: PBMCs or T cells enriched from blood (not recorded which). The receptors originated from a man aged 50 to 60 who had recovered from COVID-19. Both conserved end residues are part of each CDR3. Each record gives: CDR3 protein, CDR3 DNA, J gene, V gene, D gene, clone size. The D gene is left open where the match is weak. Size is omitted from some rows. Given values are once, few, many or a class for expanded clones.

CDR3: CASRRTGGNQPQHF
DNA: TGTGCCAGCAGGAGGACAGGCGGCAATCAGCCCCAGCATTTT
J: TRBJ1-5
V: TRBV6-5
D: TRBD1
size: .

CDR3: CATTQGTSSYNEQFF
DNA: TGCGCCACCACGCAGGGGACTAGTTCCTACAATGAGCAGTTCTTC
J: TRBJ2-1
V: TRBV5-1
D: TRBD2
size: .

CDR3: CASSLTSTGYEQYF
DNA: TGTGCCAGCAGTCTCACCTCCACAGGATACGAGCAGTACTTC
J: TRBJ2-7
V: TRBV27
D: .
size: few

CDR3: CASSVVGTGTGAQYF
DNA: TGTGCCAGCAGCGTAGTGGGGACCGGGACTGGAGCCCAGTACTTC
J: TRBJ2-5
V: TRBV9
D: .
size: .

CDR3: CASSLQEQPQHF
DNA: TGTGCCAGCAGCTTACAGGAACAGCCCCAGCATTTT
J: TRBJ1-5
V: TRBV7-9
D: .
size: .

CDR3: CASSLLDRGGEQYF
DNA: TGTGCCAGCAGCCTTTTGGACAGGGGTGGCGAGCAGTACTTC
J: TRBJ2-7
V: TRBV5-6
D: TRBD1
size: .

CDR3: CASSLVGTSGASGANVLTF
DNA: TGTGCCAGCTCTCTTGTGGGGACTAGCGGGGCCTCTGGGGCCAACGTCCTGACTTTC
J: TRBJ2-6
V: TRBV18
D: TRBD2
size: .

CDR3: CAWSWGADTQYF
DNA: TGTGCCTGGAGTTGGGGGGCAGATACGCAGTATTTT
J: TRBJ2-3
V: TRBV30
D: .
size: .

CDR3: CASREAGEKLFF
DNA: TGTGCCAGCCGAGAAGCGGGCGAAAAACTGTTTTTT
J: TRBJ1-4
V: TRBV28
D: .
size: .

CDR3: CATSRDFAAGATGELFF
DNA: TGTGCCACCAGCAGAGATTTCGCGGCAGGGGCCACCGGGGAGCTGTTTTTT
J: TRBJ2-2
V: TRBV15
D: .
size: .

CDR3: CASSLARVRVEETQYF
DNA: TGTGCCAGCAGCTTAGCGAGAGTCAGGGTTGAAGAGACCCAGTACTTC
J: TRBJ2-5
V: TRBV7-9
D: .
size: .

CDR3: CASSPGPGAAGYGYTF
DNA: TGTGCCAGCTCACCAGGGCCAGGGGCCGCGGGCTATGGCTACACCTTC
J: TRBJ1-2
V: TRBV18
D: .
size: few

CDR3: CASSTGTRETQYF
DNA: TGTGCCAGCAGCACGGGTACTCGGGAGACCCAGTACTTC
J: TRBJ2-5
V: TRBV7-2
D: .
size: .

CDR3: CASSFAGRYNEQFF
DNA: TGTGCCAGCAGTTTTGCGGGGCGGTACAATGAGCAGTTCTTC
J: TRBJ2-1
V: TRBV28
D: .
size: .

CDR3: CSTRASGNTIYF
DNA: TGCAGCACCCGAGCCTCTGGAAACACCATATATTTT
J: TRBJ1-3
V: TRBV29-1
D: .
size: .

CDR3: CASSHRLAGGPIAAQYF
DNA: TGTGCCAGCAGCCACCGACTAGCGGGGGGCCCCATCGCGGCCCAGTACTTC
J: TRBJ2-5
V: TRBV3-1/TRBV3-2
D: TRBD2
size: .

CDR3: CASSLEAGGPPGELFF
DNA: TGTGCCAGCAGCTTAGAAGCGGGAGGGCCCCCCGGGGAGCTGTTTTTT
J: TRBJ2-2
V: TRBV11-3
D: TRBD2
size: .

CDR3: CASSPSSEETQYF
DNA: TGCGCCAGCAGCCCGTCGTCAGAAGAGACCCAGTACTTC
J: TRBJ2-5
V: TRBV4-1
D: .
size: once

CDR3: CAWRGVTYEQYF
DNA: TGTGCCTGGAGGGGAGTAACCTACGAGCAGTACTTC
J: TRBJ2-7
V: TRBV30
D: .
size: .

CDR3: CASSELGATQRYQETQYF
DNA: TGTGCCAGCAGTGAGCTTGGGGCGACTCAGAGATATCAAGAGACCCAGTACTTC
J: TRBJ2-5
V: TRBV2
D: .
size: once

CDR3: CASSIATANTGELFF
DNA: TGTGCCAGTAGTATTGCGACAGCGAACACCGGGGAGCTGTTTTTT
J: TRBJ2-2
V: TRBV19
D: .
size: .

CDR3: CASSRGGQRSYEQYF
DNA: TGTGCCAGCAGTCGAGGGGGTCAACGGTCCTACGAGCAGTACTTC
J: TRBJ2-7
V: TRBV6-5
D: .
size: .

CDR3: CASSITVGYGYTF
DNA: TGTGCCAGTAGTATAACAGTGGGCTATGGCTACACCTTC
J: TRBJ1-2
V: TRBV19
D: .
size: .

CDR3: CASRLDSGELFF
DNA: TGTGCCAGCAGACTAGATTCCGGGGAGCTGTTTTTT
J: TRBJ2-2
V: TRBV2
D: .
size: .

CDR3: CASSPALAGTYEQYF
DNA: TGCGCCAGCAGCCCGGCCCTAGCGGGGACCTACGAGCAGTACTTC
J: TRBJ2-7
V: TRBV5-1
D: TRBD2
size: .

CDR3: CASSLVSGTSTDTQYF
DNA: TGTGCCAGCAGCTTAGTATCGGGGACTAGCACAGATACGCAGTATTTT
J: TRBJ2-3
V: TRBV7-9
D: .
size: .

CDR3: CASSLSFRGASSYEQYF
DNA: TGTGCCAGCAGTTTATCCTTTAGGGGCGCGAGCTCCTACGAGCAGTACTTC
J: TRBJ2-7
V: TRBV28
D: .
size: once

CDR3: CASSQVGGATGSLGNTIYF
DNA: TGCGCCAGCAGCCAAGTAGGTGGTGCGACAGGGAGCCTTGGAAACACCATATATTTT
J: TRBJ1-3
V: TRBV4-3
D: TRBD1
size: .

CDR3: CASTIWRGSDTGELFF
DNA: TGTGCCAGCACCATCTGGAGGGGTAGTGACACCGGGGAGCTGTTTTTT
J: TRBJ2-2
V: TRBV27
D: .
size: .

CDR3: CASSLKQGADTQYF
DNA: TGTGCTAGCAGCTTAAAGCAGGGGGCGGATACGCAGTATTTT
J: TRBJ2-3
V: TRBV7-7
D: TRBD1
size: .

CDR3: CASSTDRGSSYEQYF
DNA: TGTGCCAGCAGTACCGACAGGGGGAGCTCCTACGAGCAGTACTTC
J: TRBJ2-7
V: TRBV27
D: TRBD1
size: .

CDR3: CASSLLWDRRITEAFF
DNA: TGTGCCAGCAGCTTACTTTGGGACAGGAGGATCACTGAAGCTTTCTTT
J: TRBJ1-1
V: TRBV7-3
D: TRBD1
size: .

CDR3: CASSVTGASNEKLFF
DNA: TGTGCCAGCAGCGTTACAGGGGCAAGTAATGAAAAACTGTTTTTT
J: TRBJ1-4
V: TRBV5-5
D: TRBD1
size: .

CDR3: CASSLGLAGVPVNEQFF
DNA: TGTGCCAGCAGCTTGGGACTAGCGGGAGTACCCGTCAATGAGCAGTTCTTC
J: TRBJ2-1
V: TRBV5-5
D: TRBD2
size: .

CDR3: CASSGGTGSSPLHF
DNA: TGTGCCAGTAGTGGGGGGACAGGGAGTTCACCCCTCCACTTT
J: TRBJ1-6
V: TRBV19
D: TRBD1
size: .